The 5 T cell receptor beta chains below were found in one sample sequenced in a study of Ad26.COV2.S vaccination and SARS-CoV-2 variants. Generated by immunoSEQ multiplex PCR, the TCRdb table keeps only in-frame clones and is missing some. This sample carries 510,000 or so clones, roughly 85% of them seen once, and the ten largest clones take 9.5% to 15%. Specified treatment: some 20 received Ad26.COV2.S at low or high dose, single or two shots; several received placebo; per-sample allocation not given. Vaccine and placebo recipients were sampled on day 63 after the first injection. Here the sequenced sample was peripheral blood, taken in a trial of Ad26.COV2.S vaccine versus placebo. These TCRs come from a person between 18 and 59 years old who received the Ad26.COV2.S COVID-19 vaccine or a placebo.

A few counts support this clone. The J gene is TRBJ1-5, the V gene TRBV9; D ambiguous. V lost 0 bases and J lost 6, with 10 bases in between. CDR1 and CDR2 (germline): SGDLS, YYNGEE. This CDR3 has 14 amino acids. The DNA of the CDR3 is TGTGCCAGCAGCGTAGACGCGATAGGTCAGCCCCAGCATTTT. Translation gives CASSVDAIGQPQHF.

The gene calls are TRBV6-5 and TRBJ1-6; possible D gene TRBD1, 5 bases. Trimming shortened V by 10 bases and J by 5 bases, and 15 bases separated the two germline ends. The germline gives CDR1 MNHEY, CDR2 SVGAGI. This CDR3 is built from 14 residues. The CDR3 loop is CATQGSKDNSPLHF. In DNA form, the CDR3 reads TGTGCCACCCAGGGATCTAAGGATAATTCACCCCTCCACTTT.

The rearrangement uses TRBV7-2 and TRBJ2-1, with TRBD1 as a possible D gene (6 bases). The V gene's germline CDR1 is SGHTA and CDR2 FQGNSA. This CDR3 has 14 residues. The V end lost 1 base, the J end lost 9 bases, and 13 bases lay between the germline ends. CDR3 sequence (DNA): TGTGCCAGCAGCTTAGTGCTCCCCAGGGGTGAGCAGTTCTTC. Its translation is CASSLVLPRGEQFF.

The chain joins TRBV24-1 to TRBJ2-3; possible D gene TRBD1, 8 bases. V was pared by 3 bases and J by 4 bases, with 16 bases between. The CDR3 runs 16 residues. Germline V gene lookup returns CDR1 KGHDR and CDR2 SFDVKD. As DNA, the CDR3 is TGTGCCACCAGTGATACCGGACAGGGAGGGTCAGATACGCAGTATTTT. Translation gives CATSDTGQGGSDTQYF.

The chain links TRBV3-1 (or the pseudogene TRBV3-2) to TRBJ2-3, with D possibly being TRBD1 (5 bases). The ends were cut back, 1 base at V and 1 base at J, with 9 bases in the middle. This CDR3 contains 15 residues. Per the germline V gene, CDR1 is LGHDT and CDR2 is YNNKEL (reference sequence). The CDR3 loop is CASSQATQGTDTQYF. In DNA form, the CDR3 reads TGTGCCAGCAGCCAAGCCACACAGGGCACAGATACGCAGTATTTT.